One T cell receptor (beta chain) is described in this entry. The antigen is unknown. The data are from a study of shared clonotypes between healthy human individuals. The CDR3 covers 18 residues. The germline gives CDR1 SGHRS, CDR2 YFSETQ. The V segment lost 4 bases and the J segment 0 bases; nucleotides outside the gene matches: 10. Data came from immunoSEQ multiplex PCR; TCRdb stores just in-frame clones and leaves some out. The sample holds under 650,000 clones, 95% to 97% seen once. Study-level results: Memory subsets generally showed lower estimated richness than naive subsets. Sharing across several donors was seen in 4.5% to 5.5% of naive CD4 clonotypes.

The chain recombines TRBV5-1 with TRBJ2-6; 7 nucleotides align to TRBD1. The specimen was naive CD4+ T cells sorted from blood. Subset described: CD45RA+ positively selected. The sequence came from a woman in her thirties in good health. CDR3 in amino acids: CASSMGQSISSGANVLTF. The DNA of the CDR3 is TGCGCCAGCAGCATGGGACAGAGCATCAGCTCTGGGGCCAACGTCCTGACTTTC.